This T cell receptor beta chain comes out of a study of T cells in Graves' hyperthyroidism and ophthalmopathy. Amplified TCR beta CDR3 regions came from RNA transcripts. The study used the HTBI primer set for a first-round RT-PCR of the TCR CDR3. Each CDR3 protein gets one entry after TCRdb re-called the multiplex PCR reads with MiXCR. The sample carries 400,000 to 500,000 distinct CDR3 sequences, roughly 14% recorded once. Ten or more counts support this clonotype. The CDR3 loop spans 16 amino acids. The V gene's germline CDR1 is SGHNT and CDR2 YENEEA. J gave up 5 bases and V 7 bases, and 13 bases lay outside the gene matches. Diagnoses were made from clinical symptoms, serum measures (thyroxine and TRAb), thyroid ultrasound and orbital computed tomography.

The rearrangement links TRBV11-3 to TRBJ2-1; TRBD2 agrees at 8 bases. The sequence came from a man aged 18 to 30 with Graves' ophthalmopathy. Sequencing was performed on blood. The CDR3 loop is CASTLTGLVPNNEQFF. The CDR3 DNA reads TGTGCCAGCACCCTTACGGGACTAGTTCCGAACAATGAGCAGTTCTTC.